Below, 19 T cell receptor beta chains from the same sample are listed, as sequenced in a study of identical twins. TCRdb used MiXCR to reprocess the 5' RACE reads, holding one entry per CDR3 protein. The sample carries 1.5 million to 2 million distinct CDR3 sequences, about 30% recorded once. Specimen: cord blood. These TCRs come from a newborn girl in good health.

The sample holds many counts of this clonotype. The chain recombines TRBV2 with TRBJ2-4; D unclear. Germline V gene lookup returns CDR1 SNHLY and CDR2 FYNNEI. With 8 bases removed from V and 5 bases from J, the gap between germline ends came to 13 bases. This CDR3 has 13 amino acids. As DNA, the CDR3 is TGTGCCAGCGAAGCCGGGCCAGAAAACATTCAGTACTTC. Translated: CASEAGPENIQYF.

This clonotype was observed a handful of times. The chain has TRBV5-1 and TRBJ2-1, with 9 bases matching TRBD2. The germline V gene has CDR1 SGHRS and CDR2 YFSETQ. CDR3 length equals 14 residues. V shed 0 bases and J 8 bases; nucleotides not matched to a gene: 3. As DNA, the CDR3 is TGCGCCAGCAGCTTGGTAGTAGCGGGAGATGAGCAGTTCTTC. Protein: CASSLVVAGDEQFF.

This clonotype has only a few counts. This chain uses TRBV6-6 with TRBJ2-3, with D possibly called TRBD1 or TRBD2 (7 bases each). Germline values: CDR1 MNHNY, CDR2 SVGAGI (reference sequence). V dropped 3 bases and J dropped 1 base, with 17 bases sitting between them. The CDR3 spans 17 residues. Here the CDR3 reads CASSYSRGGPGTDTQYF. The DNA for the CDR3 is TGTGCCAGCAGTTATAGCAGGGGGGGACCTGGCACAGATACGCAGTATTTT.

This clonotype was counted ten times or more. The chain links TRBV20-1 to TRBJ2-7; D call uncertain. Trimming cost V 0 bases and J 2 bases, with 11 bases left between them. The CDR3 contains 14 residues. Germline V gives CDR1 DFQATT, CDR2 SNEGSKA (reference sequence). As DNA, the CDR3 is TGCAGTGCTAGAGATCTGAGGAGCCCCTACGAGCAGTACTTC. It yields the protein CSARDLRSPYEQYF.

The chain combines TRBV11-2 with TRBJ1-3; D call uncertain. The CDR3 contains 14 residues. Between the trimmed V and J ends, which lost 0 bases and 3 bases, there was a span of 6 bases. Germline V CDR1 and CDR2: SGHAT, FQNNGV. For the CDR3, the DNA is TGTGCCAGCAGCTTAGACCTCGGTGGAAACACCATATATTTT. This translates into CASSLDLGGNTIYF.

The chain links TRBV5-1 to TRBJ2-1; TRBD1 aligns across 12 bases. Germline loops: CDR1 SGHRS, CDR2 YFSETQ. The CDR3 has 15 amino acids. With V trimmed by 4 bases and J by 8 bases, 7 bases remained unmatched. CDR3: CASSRDRGPSYEQFF. Here the CDR3 DNA reads TGCGCCAGCAGCCGGGACAGGGGGCCGAGCTATGAGCAGTTCTTC.

This clonotype was counted a few times. The rearrangement joins TRBV20-1 to TRBJ2-7, with D possibly TRBD1 on 6 matching bases. The CDR3 covers 15 residues. Trimming removed 2 bases from V and 3 bases from J, with 17 bases in between. Germline V gene sequence: CDR1 DFQATT, CDR2 SNEGSKA (reference sequence). The CDR3 sequence: CSARLDRSASYEQYF. As DNA, the CDR3 is TGCAGTGCTAGACTCGACAGGTCCGCTAGCTACGAGCAGTACTTC.

This clonotype was seen repeatedly, ten times or more. The rearrangement uses TRBV10-3 and TRBJ1-2; D remains ambiguous. Germline assignment: CDR1 ENHRY and CDR2 SYGVKD. The CDR3 contains 12 residues. Trimming stripped 4 bases from V and 5 bases from J, with 8 bases between. CDR3 region: CAISVGRYGYTF. The DNA for the CDR3 is TGTGCCATCAGTGTTGGCAGATATGGCTACACCTTC.

This clonotype occurred a few times. This chain links TRBV2 with TRBJ2-7, with 9 bases identical to TRBD1. CDR3 length equals 14 residues. The V and J ends lost 3 bases and 3 bases, in that order; junction bases with no gene match: 3. Germline V lookup: CDR1 SNHLY, CDR2 FYNNEI. CDR3 nucleotides: TGTGCCAGCAGTGACGGGACAGGGTACTACGAGCAGTACTTC. Its protein is CASSDGTGYYEQYF.

This clonotype was picked up one time. The gene calls are TRBV9 and TRBJ2-7; D is ambiguous. The CDR3 runs 14 residues. V lost 0 bases and J lost 7, with 14 bases in between. CDR1 and CDR2 from the germline V gene are SGDLS and YYNGEE. Here the CDR3 reads CASSVGQSLREQYF. The CDR3, as DNA: TGTGCCAGCAGCGTAGGTCAGTCCTTAAGGGAGCAGTACTTC.

The V gene is TRBV6-6, the J gene TRBJ1-3; D is perhaps TRBD1 (5 bases). With 0 bases removed from V and 5 bases from J, the gap between germline ends came to 17 bases. The germline gives CDR1 MNHNY, CDR2 SVGAGI (reference sequence). This CDR3 region has 17 residues. The CDR3 region has the DNA TGTGCCAGCAGTTACTCGGTTGAGTCTGGGGCCAGAAACACCATATATTTT. Translating it yields CASSYSVESGARNTIYF.

In this sample, this clonotype turned up a few times. The J gene is TRBJ2-5, the V gene TRBV5-1, with 9 bases matching TRBD2. Germline V gene sequence: CDR1 SGHRS, CDR2 YFSETQ. The CDR3 is 16 residues long. Germline trimming cut 4 bases from V and 5 bases from J; bases unmatched to any gene: 12. This CDR3 is CASSIQIAGAVETQYF. The CDR3 region has the DNA TGCGCCAGCAGCATACAAATAGCGGGGGCGGTGGAGACCCAGTACTTC.

The table lists this clonotype with a few counts. V gene TRBV5-1 combines with J gene TRBJ2-1; tentative D call: TRBD2 (5 bases). Trimming cost V 1 base and J 6 bases, with 14 bases left between them. The CDR3 covers 15 residues. Germline CDR1 reads SGHRS; CDR2 reads YFSETQ. CDR3 DNA sequence: TGCGCCAGCAGCTTGACCACGGGGAGAGGCAATGAGCAGTTCTTC. Its translation is CASSLTTGRGNEQFF. The full variable domain, completed using reference TRBV5-1 and TRBJ2-1, is KAGVTQTPRYLIKTRGQQVTLSCSPISGHRSVSWYQQTPGQGLQFLFEYFSETQRNKGNFPGRFSGRQFSNSRSEMNVSTLELGDSALYLCASSLTTGRGNEQFFGPGTRLTVL.

This clonotype was found a few times. The J gene is TRBJ2-7, the V gene TRBV10-3, with D uncertain. Trimming took 10 bases from V and 2 from J, leaving 9 bases between them. Germline loops: CDR1 ENHRY, CDR2 SYGVKD. CDR3 length: 11 amino acids. The CDR3 DNA follows: TGTGCCACAGCGAGAGCCTACGAGCAGTACTTC. As protein: CATARAYEQYF.

This clonotype came up a few times. The chain uses TRBV20-1 and TRBJ2-6; D unresolved. This CDR3 is built from 17 residues. V lost 0 bases and J lost 1, with 13 bases in between. From germline, CDR1 is DFQATT and CDR2 SNEGSKA (reference sequence). The CDR3 DNA reads TGCAGTGCTAGAGAAGGCCCATTGAGGTCTGGGGCCAACGTCCTGACTTTC. Protein: CSAREGPLRSGANVLTF.

The chain has TRBV2 and TRBJ2-1; D could derive from TRBD1 or TRBD2 (5 bases each). Germline CDR1 and CDR2: SNHLY and FYNNEI. This CDR3 is built from 12 residues. Trimming took off 7 bases at V and 10 bases at J, with 14 bases between the two ends. The CDR3, as DNA: TGTGCCAGCATACCGGGACCCAACGAGCAGTTCTTC. Amino acid sequence: CASIPGPNEQFF.

This clonotype was counted only a few times. The chain recombines TRBV20-1 with TRBJ2-5; D gene uncertain. This CDR3 is 13 amino acids long. Germline CDR1 DFQATT, CDR2 SNEGSKA (reference sequence). V was trimmed by 2 bases and J by 5 bases, leaving 12 bases between them. The CDR3 DNA reads as TGCAGTGCTAGACAAGGCCCCGGGGAGACCCAGTACTTC. Protein sequence: CSARQGPGETQYF.

A remark on this clonotype: The junction does not match germline at one end; this may be a read error. The chain recombines TRBV7-2 with TRBJ2-1; D might be TRBD2 (5 bases). CDR1 and CDR2 from the germline V gene are SGHTA and FQGNSA. The CDR3 sequence is 15 residues long. CDR3 sequence (DNA): TGTGCCAGCAGCTTAGGGACTCTAACCTACAGTGAGCAGTTCTTC. It encodes CASSLGTLTYSEQFF.

This chain connects TRBV5-1 to TRBJ2-1; the match to TRBD1 covers 7 bases. The germline V gene encodes CDR1 SGHRS and CDR2 YFSETQ. V lost 0 bases and J lost 12; bases outside the gene matches: 3. There are 12 residues in the CDR3. Here the CDR3 reads CASSLEHRGQFF. DNA for the CDR3: TGCGCCAGCAGCTTGGAACACAGGGGGCAGTTCTTC.